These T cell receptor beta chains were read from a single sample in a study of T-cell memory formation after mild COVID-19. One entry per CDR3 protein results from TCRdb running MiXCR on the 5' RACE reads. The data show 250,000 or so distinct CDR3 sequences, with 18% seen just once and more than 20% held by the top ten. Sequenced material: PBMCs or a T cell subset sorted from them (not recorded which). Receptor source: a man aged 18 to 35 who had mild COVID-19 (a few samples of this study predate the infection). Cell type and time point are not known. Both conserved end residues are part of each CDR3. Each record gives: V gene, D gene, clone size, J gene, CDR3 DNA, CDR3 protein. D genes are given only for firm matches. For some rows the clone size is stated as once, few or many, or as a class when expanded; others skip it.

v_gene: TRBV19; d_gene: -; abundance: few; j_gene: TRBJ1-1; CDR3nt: TGTGCCAGTAGTAGGGGTAAGGGCACTGAAGCTTTCTTT; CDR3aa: CASSRGKGTEAFF
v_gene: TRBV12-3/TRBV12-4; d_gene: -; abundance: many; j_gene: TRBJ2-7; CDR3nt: TGTGCCAGCAGTTTAGTGGCGGGGATACTCTCCTACGAGCAGTACTTC; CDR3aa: CASSLVAGILSYEQYF
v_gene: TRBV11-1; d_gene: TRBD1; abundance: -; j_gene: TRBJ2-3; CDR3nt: TGTGCCAGCAGCGACAGGGGGAGAGGGGCAGATACGCAGTATTTT; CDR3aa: CASSDRGRGADTQYF
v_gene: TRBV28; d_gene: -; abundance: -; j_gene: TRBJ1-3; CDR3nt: TGTGCCAGCGGAGTAGGTGTCGTCTCTGGAAACACCATATATTTT; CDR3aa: CASGVGVVSGNTIYF
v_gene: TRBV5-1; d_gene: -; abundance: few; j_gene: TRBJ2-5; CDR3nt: TGCGCCAGCAGCTTCGGGGTAGGGGAGACCCAGTACTTC; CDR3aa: CASSFGVGETQYF
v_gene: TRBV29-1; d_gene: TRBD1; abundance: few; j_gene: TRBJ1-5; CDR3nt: TGCAGCGTTAGGGACAGTGTGAGCAATCAGCCCCAGCATTTT; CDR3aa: CSVRDSVSNQPQHF
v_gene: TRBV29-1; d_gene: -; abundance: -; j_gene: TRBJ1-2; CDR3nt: TGCAGCGTTGAAGATCTTGGGGGCTACACCTTC; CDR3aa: CSVEDLGGYTF
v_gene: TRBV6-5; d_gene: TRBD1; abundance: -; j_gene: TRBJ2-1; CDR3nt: TGTGCCAGCAGTTACGATCAACAGGGGATAAGCAATGAGCAGTTCTTC; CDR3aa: CASSYDQQGISNEQFF
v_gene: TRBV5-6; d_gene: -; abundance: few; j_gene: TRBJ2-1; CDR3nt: TGTGCCAGCAGCTTGGCCTGGACTGAAGAGCAGTTCTTC; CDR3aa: CASSLAWTEEQFF
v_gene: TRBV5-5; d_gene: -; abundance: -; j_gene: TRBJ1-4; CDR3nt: TGTGCCAGCAGCTCGCCACGGGGAGCTAATGAAAAACTGTTTTTT; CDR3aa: CASSSPRGANEKLFF
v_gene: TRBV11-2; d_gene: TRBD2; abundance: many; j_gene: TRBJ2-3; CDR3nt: TGTGCCAGCACCCTAAGCGGGGGGGCCATAGATACGCAGTATTTT; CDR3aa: CASTLSGGAIDTQYF
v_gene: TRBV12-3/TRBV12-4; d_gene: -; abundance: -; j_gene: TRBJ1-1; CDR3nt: TGTGCCAGCAGCGAGGCCCCGTCTGAAGCTTTCTTT; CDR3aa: CASSEAPSEAFF
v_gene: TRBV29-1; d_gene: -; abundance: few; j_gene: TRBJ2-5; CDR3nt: TGCAGCGTTGAAGAAGAAACAAGGTCCGGGGAGACCCAGTACTTC; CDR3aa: CSVEEETRSGETQYF
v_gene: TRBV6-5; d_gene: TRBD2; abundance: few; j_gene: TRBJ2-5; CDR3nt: TGTGCCAGCAGCTCCTGGGGGGGAATTCAAGAGACCCAGTACTTC; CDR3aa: CASSSWGGIQETQYF
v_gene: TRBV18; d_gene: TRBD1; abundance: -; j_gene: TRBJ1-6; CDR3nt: TGTGCCAGCTCACCACCGGACAGGGGGCCCCTCCACTTT; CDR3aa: CASSPPDRGPLHF
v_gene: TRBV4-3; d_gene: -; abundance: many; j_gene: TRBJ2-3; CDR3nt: TGCGCCAGCAGCCCTAGGGGGGGTAGCACAGATACGCAGTATTTT; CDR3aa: CASSPRGGSTDTQYF
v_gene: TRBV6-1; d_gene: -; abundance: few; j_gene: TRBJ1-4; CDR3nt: TGTGCCAGCAGGTTGACGTATCCCATAGGAGAAAAACTGTTTTTT; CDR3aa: CASRLTYPIGEKLFF
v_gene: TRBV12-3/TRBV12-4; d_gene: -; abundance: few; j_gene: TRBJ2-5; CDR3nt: TGTGCCAGCAGTTTAGGGACTATGGGCGAGACCCAGTACTTC; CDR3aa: CASSLGTMGETQYF
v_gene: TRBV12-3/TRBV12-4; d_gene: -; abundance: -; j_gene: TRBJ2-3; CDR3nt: TGTGCCAGCAGTTTATACTTTTACCAGGCGGACGGCACAGATACGCAGTATTTT; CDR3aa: CASSLYFYQADGTDTQYF
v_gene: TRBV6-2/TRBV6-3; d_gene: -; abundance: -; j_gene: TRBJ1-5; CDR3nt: TGTGCCAGCAGTTACTTCGTTAGCAATCAGCCCCAGCATTTT; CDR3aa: CASSYFVSNQPQHF
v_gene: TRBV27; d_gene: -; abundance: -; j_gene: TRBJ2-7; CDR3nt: TGTGCCAGCAGACCGGGACTCCTGAAAACCTACGAGCAGTACTTC; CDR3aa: CASRPGLLKTYEQYF
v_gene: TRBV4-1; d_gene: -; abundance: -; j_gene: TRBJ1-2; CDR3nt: TGCGCCAGCAGCCAACTGATCGCGGACGACTATGGCTACACCTTC; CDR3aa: CASSQLIADDYGYTF
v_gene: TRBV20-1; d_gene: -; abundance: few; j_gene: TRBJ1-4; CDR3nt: TGCAGTGCCCCGGACAGCCTTAATGAAAAACTGTTTTTT; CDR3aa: CSAPDSLNEKLFF
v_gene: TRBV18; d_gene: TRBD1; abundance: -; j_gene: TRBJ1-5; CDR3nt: TGTGCCAGCTCACCAAGGGACAGCCTGAATCAGCCCCAGCATTTT; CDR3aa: CASSPRDSLNQPQHF
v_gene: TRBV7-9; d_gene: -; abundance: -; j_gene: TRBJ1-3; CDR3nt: TGTGCCAGCAGCAGGGACCTCTCTGGAAACACCATATATTTT; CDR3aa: CASSRDLSGNTIYF
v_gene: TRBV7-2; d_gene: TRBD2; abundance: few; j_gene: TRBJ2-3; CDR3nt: TGTGCCAGCAGCTTAGGGGCGATGGCGGGGGGTCGCACAGATACGCAGTATTTT; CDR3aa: CASSLGAMAGGRTDTQYF
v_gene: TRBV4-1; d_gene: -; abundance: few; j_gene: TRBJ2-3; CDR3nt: TGCGCCAGCAGCCAAGTGGGAACAGTCACAGATACGCAGTATTTT; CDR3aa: CASSQVGTVTDTQYF
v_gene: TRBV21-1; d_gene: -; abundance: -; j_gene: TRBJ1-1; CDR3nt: TGTGCCAGCAGCACTCAGTACAAGGGCACTGAAGCTTTCTTT; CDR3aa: CASSTQYKGTEAFF
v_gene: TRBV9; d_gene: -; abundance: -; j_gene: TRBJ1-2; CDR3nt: TGTGCCAGCAGCGTAGGAACCAGATCTTATGGCTACACCTTC; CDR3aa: CASSVGTRSYGYTF
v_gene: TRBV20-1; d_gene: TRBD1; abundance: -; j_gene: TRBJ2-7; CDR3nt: TGCAGTGCTACTAAGGGGACAGGCTACGAGCAGTACTTC; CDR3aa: CSATKGTGYEQYF
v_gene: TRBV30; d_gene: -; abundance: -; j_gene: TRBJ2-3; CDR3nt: TGTGCCTGGAGTCTGGTGGGGGGTAGCACAGATACGCAGTATTTT; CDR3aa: CAWSLVGGSTDTQYF